Below, one TCR beta chain is given with its context. These data come from a study of cytomegalovirus exposure and HLA in healthy donors. Both 60 Vbeta primers and 13 Jbeta primers went into the PCR. Some clones are missing from TCRdb's copy, which holds only in-frame ones; the method was immunoSEQ multiplex PCR. The sample has around 150,000 clones; over 60% are singletons. From germline, CDR1 is MDHEN and CDR2 SYDVKM. The CDR3 runs to 16 residues. Trimming took 0 bases from V and 2 from J, leaving 13 bases between them. The TCR originated in a man aged 35 to 55 in good health and CMV-seronegative. V and J are TRBV28 and TRBJ2-5; perhaps TRBD1 as D (5 bases). The sample taken for sequencing was PBMCs. The CDR3 region has the DNA TGTGCCAGCAGTTTATGGGCAACAGGCCGACAAGAGACCCAGTACTTC. Translating it yields CASSLWATGRQETQYF.